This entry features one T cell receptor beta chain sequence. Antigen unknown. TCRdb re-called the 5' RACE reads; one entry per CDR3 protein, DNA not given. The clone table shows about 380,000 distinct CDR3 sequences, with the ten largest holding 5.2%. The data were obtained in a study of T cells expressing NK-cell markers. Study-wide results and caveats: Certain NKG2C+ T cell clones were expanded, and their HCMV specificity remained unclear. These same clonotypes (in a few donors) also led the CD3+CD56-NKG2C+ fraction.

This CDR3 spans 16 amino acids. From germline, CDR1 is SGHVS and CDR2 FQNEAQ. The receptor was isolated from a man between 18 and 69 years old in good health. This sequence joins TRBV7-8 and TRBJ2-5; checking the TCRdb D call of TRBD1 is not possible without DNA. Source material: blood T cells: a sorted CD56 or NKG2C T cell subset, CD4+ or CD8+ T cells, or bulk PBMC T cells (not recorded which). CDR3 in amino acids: CASSTSWTGSRETQYF.